The T cell receptor beta chain described here comes from a study of blood T cell repertoires in COVID-19. On the study more broadly: Italy, Spain and the United States were the sources of the convalescent and acute COVID-19 samples.

The germline gives CDR1 MNHNY, CDR2 SVGAGI (reference sequence). There are 14 residues in the CDR3. Trimming removed 7 bases at V and 2 bases at J, with 12 bases between. This clone was detected only a few times. Original handling: Quantification of nucleated cells was approximated via reference gene primer amplification. Generated by immunoSEQ multiplex PCR, the TCRdb table keeps only in-frame clones and is missing some. V and J calls and clone size follow that table, whereas D and trimming were derived from the DNA. The sample carries about 210,000 clones, around 88% recorded once. The TCR was taken from a woman in her forties or fifties with acute or convalescent COVID-19. Sequences were obtained from peripheral blood. The chain employs TRBV6-6 and TRBJ2-4, with D possibly matching TRBD1 (6 bases). The CDR3 is CASNQGGTKNIQYF. The DNA of the CDR3 is TGTGCCAGCAACCAAGGGGGAACCAAAAACATTCAGTACTTC.